This T cell receptor beta chain is drawn from a study of cytomegalovirus exposure and HLA in healthy donors. Study-level background: Most donors, 70% to 85% of 398 genotyped, fell in the Caucasian-associated ancestry cluster.

Findings of the study overall: According to a later analysis, donors in an Asian-associated ancestry cluster reportedly had fewer N-insertions than the roughly 660-donor mean. A later analysis reported that several of the most significant clusters appeared to be linked to common viral pathogens, among them Epstein-Barr virus. Per published reports, the classifier diagnosed cytomegalovirus status with high specificity and sensitivity.

This clone has a handful of counts. Antigen specificity is unknown. This CDR3 region has 15 residues. In germline, CDR1 is SGDLS, CDR2 YYNGEE. V was clipped by 4 bases and J by 3 bases; unmatched bases: 4. PCR amplification relied on 60 Vbeta primers (plus 13 Jbeta primers). TCRdb keeps only in-frame clones here, not all; method: immunoSEQ multiplex PCR. Among around 200,000 clones listed, 62% were seen once. The chain has TRBV9 and TRBJ2-1; 10 bases are a match to TRBD1. Sequenced: PBMCs. The receptor was isolated from a man aged 40-49 years in good health and CMV-seronegative. The DNA for the CDR3 is TGTGCCAGCAGCCCCGGGACAGGGGTCTACAATGAGCAGTTCTTC. Its protein is CASSPGTGVYNEQFF.